A selection of T cell receptor beta chains follows, all from one sample in a study of T cell changes during pregnancy in multiple sclerosis. Assay: immunoSEQ multiplex PCR; the TCRdb copy retains only in-frame clones and omits some. The data show around 60,000 clones, with approximately 92% seen just once and 2.5% to 3% held by the top ten. The sample here was peripheral blood, taken in the second trimester of pregnancy. The source is a female donor in good health, enrolled as a control in a pregnancy study. The CDR3 runs from the conserved cysteine through the conserved F or W. The D gene is left open where the match is weak. Clone size is given for some rows only: seen once, a few or many times, or a class if the clone is expanded.

j_call,d_call,v_call,clone_size,cdr3_aa
TRBJ2-5,.,TRBV7-6,.,CASSWRGLPRRTQYF
TRBJ2-7,TRBD2,TRBV4-1,once,CASSQEYFAGEAYYEQYF
TRBJ1-3,.,TRBV6-1,.,CASSAQAQGGNTIYF
TRBJ1-2,.,TRBV5-6,.,CASIEAARVYGYTF
TRBJ1-3,.,TRBV6-5,.,CASRSHSGNTIYF
TRBJ2-2,.,TRBV6-4,.,CASSVTGELFF
TRBJ2-1,TRBD2,TRBV28,.,CASSSTRGGPVNEQFF
TRBJ2-1,TRBD2,TRBV28,.,CASTRAGSSYNEQFF
TRBJ2-7,TRBD2,TRBV10-2,.,CASRSGGDGLYEQYF
TRBJ1-5,.,TRBV4-3,.,CASSLGVDQPQHF
TRBJ2-5,TRBD2,TRBV9,.,CASSQGTSSPETQYF
TRBJ1-3,.,TRBV11-2,.,CASSTHLSLTGNTIYF
TRBJ1-2,TRBD1,TRBV7-2,.,CASSLRMGQVIGYTF
TRBJ1-2,TRBD1,TRBV6-4,.,CASSPKTGGYGYTF
TRBJ2-7,.,TRBV7-3,.,CASSPAFGRPEQYF
TRBJ2-7,.,TRBV9,.,CASSVEDSGYEQYF
TRBJ2-3,.,TRBV27,.,CASSSWTTSTDTQYF
TRBJ2-2,TRBD2,TRBV12-5,.,CAKSGLAGVKYTGELFF
TRBJ1-5,.,TRBV19,few,CASSPPREGRQPQHF
TRBJ2-3,.,TRBV30,.,CAWSGGDTQYF
TRBJ1-3,TRBD1,TRBV10-3,few,CASTGTLSGNTIYF
TRBJ1-2,TRBD1,TRBV4-3,.,CASSQGTGVRLRYGYTF
TRBJ2-5,TRBD2,TRBV10-3,.,CASQRGSAQETQYF
TRBJ1-2,.,TRBV30,.,CAWNLEDTRRIYGYTF